This TCR beta chain was sequenced in a study of T cell repertoires in cytomegalovirus infection. Study summary: Indicated by public TCR beta signatures were CMV infection and matching HLA type. Study-wide results and limits: The cumulative frequency of public TCR beta families distinguished individuals who carried CMV together with the relevant HLA. HLA-C-restricted, CMV-specific TCR beta clonotypes were dominant ex vivo.

This clonotype was recorded at least ten times. The target antigen is unknown. The germline V gene has CDR1 ENHRY and CDR2 SYGVKD. The CDR3 length is 15 residues. Trimming took 1 base from V and 0 from J, leaving 9 bases between them. One entry per CDR3 protein results from TCRdb running MiXCR on the reads. Among about 490,000 distinct CDR3 sequences listed, about 10% were seen once. This receptor was taken from a human donor in good health (CMV status not recorded). Some clones in this sample may be carry-over from other donors' samples. This chain links TRBV10-3 with TRBJ1-1; D might be TRBD1 (6 bases). Sequencing was performed on PBMCs. The CDR3 DNA reads TGTGCCATCAGTGAGTTTGGACAGATGAACACTGAAGCTTTCTTT. It translates to CAISEFGQMNTEAFF.